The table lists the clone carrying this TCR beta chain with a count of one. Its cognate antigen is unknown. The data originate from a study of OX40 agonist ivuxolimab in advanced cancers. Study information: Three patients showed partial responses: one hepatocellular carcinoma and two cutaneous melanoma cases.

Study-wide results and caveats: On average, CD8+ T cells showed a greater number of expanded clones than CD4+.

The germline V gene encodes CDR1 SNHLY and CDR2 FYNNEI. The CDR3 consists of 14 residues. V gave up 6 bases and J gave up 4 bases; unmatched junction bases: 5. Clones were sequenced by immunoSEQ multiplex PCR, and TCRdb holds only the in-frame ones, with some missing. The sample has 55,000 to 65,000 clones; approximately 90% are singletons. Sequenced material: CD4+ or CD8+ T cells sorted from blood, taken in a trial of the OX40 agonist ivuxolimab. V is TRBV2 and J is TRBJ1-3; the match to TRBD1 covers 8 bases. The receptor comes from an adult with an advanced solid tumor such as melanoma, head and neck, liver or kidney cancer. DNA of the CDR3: TGTGCCAGCAGACGCGACAGGGGAGGAAACACCATATATTTT. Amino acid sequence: CASRRDRGGNTIYF. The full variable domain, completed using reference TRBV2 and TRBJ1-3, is EPEVTQTPSHQVTQMGQEVILRCVPISNHLYFYWYRQILGQKVEFLVSFYNNEISEKSEIFDDQFSVERPDGSNFTLKIRSTKLEDSAMYFCASRRDRGGNTIYFGEGSWLTVV.